Included here is one T cell receptor beta chain sequence, with context. Its antigen is unknown. Germline V gene sequence: CDR1 SEHNR, CDR2 FQNEAQ (reference sequence). This CDR3 is built from 13 residues. With 4 bases removed from V and 6 bases from J, the gap between germline ends came to 13 bases. These data come from a study of CD8 T cells in ankylosing spondylitis. Preparation of TCR beta libraries was done by quantitative 5'-RACE with molecular barcodes. From the 5' RACE reads, TCRdb called clonotypes with MiXCR, one entry per CDR3 protein. Of about 440,000 distinct CDR3 sequences in the sample, roughly a sixth are singletons; the top ten hold just over 1%. Study-wide results and caveats: Reportedly, disease-linked clones are significantly enriched in ankylosing spondylitis patients' matched synovial fluid. Those disease-linked clones were CD8+; they were also relatively rare in peripheral blood. Ankylosing spondylitis blood appeared to be characterized by a TCR beta motif of several highly homologous variants.

This TCR derives from a male donor with ankylosing spondylitis. The chain joins TRBV7-9 to TRBJ2-7, with a weak D call TRBD1 (5 bases). Sequenced sample: blood, either unsorted or a sorted T cell fraction (not recorded which). CDR3 residues: CASSSQGVSEQYF. CDR3 coding DNA: TGTGCCAGCAGCTCCCAAGGGGTATCCGAGCAGTACTTC.